These 2 T cell receptor beta chains came from one sample sequenced in a study of blood T cell repertoires in COVID-19. This table comes from immunoSEQ multiplex PCR, and its TCRdb copy is limited to in-frame clones, with some not included. The sample lists about 350,000 clones, under 95% occurring once. Sequenced: peripheral blood. The origin of the receptors is a woman aged 18 to 35 who had recovered from COVID-19.

This chain links TRBV5-4 with TRBJ2-2; no reliable D call. Trimming shortened V by 6 bases and J by 4 bases, and 7 bases separated the two germline ends. Per germline, CDR1 SGHNT and CDR2 YYREEE (reference sequence). The CDR3 has 12 residues. This CDR3 is CASTRVTGELFF. The CDR3 DNA follows: TGTGCCAGCACCCGGGTCACCGGGGAGCTGTTTTTT.

The chain uses TRBV18 and TRBJ2-7, with TRBD2 matching 7 bases. Germline V lookup: CDR1 KGHSH, CDR2 LQKENI. Unmatched junction bases numbered 7, after V lost 2 bases and J lost 3 bases. This CDR3 contains 15 residues. The CDR3 DNA is TGTGCCAGCTCACCAATCGGCGGGAGTGGCTACGAGCAGTACGTC. It codes for CASSPIGGSGYEQYV.